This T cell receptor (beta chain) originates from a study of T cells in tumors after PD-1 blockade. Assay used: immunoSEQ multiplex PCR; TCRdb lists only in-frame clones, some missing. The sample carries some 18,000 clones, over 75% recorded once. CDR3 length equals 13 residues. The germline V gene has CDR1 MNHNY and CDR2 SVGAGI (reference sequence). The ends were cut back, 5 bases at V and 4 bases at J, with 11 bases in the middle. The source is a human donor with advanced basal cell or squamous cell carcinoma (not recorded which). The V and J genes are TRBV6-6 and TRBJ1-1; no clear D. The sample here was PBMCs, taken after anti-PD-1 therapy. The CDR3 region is CASSRGWGTEAFF. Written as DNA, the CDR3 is TGTGCCAGCAGTCGCGGATGGGGCACTGAAGCTTTCTTT.